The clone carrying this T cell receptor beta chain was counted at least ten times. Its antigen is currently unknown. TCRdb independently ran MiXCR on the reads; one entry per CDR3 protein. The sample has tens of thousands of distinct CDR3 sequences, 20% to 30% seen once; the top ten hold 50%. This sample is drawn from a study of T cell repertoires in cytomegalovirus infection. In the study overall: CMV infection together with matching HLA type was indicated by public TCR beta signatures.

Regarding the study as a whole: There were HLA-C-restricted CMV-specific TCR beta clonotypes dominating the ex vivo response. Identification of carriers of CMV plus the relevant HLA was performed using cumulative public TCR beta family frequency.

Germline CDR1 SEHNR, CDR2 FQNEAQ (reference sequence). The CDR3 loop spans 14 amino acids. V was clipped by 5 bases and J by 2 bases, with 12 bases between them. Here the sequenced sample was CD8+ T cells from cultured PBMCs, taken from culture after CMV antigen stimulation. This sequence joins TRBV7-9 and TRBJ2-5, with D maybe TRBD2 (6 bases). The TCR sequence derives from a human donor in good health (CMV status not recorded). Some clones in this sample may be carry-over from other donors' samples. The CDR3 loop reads CASSTGTPQETQYF. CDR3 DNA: TGTGCCAGCAGCACCGGGACTCCGCAAGAGACCCAGTACTTC.